Each of the 23 T cell receptor beta chains below was sequenced from the same sample in a study of spatial heterogeneity in lung cancer. Points from the study as a whole: Mutation counts in tumors were tracked by counts of expanded intratumoral alpha and beta TCRs.

TCRdb reanalysed the 5' RACE reads using MiXCR and keeps one entry per CDR3 protein. The sample includes over 9,000 distinct CDR3 sequences, 13% to 15% of them seen just once. Time point denoted: sample taken at primary tumor resection. Which antigens these TCRs recognize remains unknown. Sequenced here: lung tumor tissue, sampled at surgery. These receptors were collected from a male donor with early-stage non-small cell lung cancer.

This clonotype has a count of ten or more. The V call is TRBV12-3 or TRBV12-4, the J call TRBJ2-7, with D possibly TRBD1 on 6 matching bases. V shed 2 bases and J shed 3 bases, with 14 bases lying between them. The CDR3 contains 15 residues. This CDR3 is CASSLHTGSVYEQYF. Here the CDR3 DNA reads TGTGCCAGCAGTTTACACACAGGGAGCGTCTACGAGCAGTACTTC.

In this sample, this clonotype turned up a few times. The chain links TRBV28 to TRBJ1-2; D is perhaps TRBD1 (6 bases). The CDR3 loop spans 15 amino acids. Trimming stripped 6 bases from V and 6 bases from J, with 20 bases between. CDR1 MDHEN and CDR2 SYDVKM come from the germline V gene. The CDR3 DNA reads as TGTGCCAGCAGCCTCTGGGGGCGTTTAGGAAATGGCTACACCTTC. Translation gives CASSLWGRLGNGYTF.

Only a few counts were recorded for this clonotype. V gene TRBV5-1 combines with J gene TRBJ2-1; 8 nucleotides align to TRBD2. V trimming: 4 bases; J trimming: 5 bases; junction bases outside the gene matches: 2. CDR1 SGHRS and CDR2 YFSETQ come from the germline V gene. The CDR3 loop spans 13 amino acids. CDR3 DNA sequence: TGCGCCAGCAGCCCGACTAGCGACAATGAGCAGTTCTTC. Its translation: CASSPTSDNEQFF.

This clonotype has a count of ten or more. This sequence joins TRBV6-2 or TRBV6-3 and TRBJ1-2; no reliable D call. Germline assignment: CDR1 MNHEY and CDR2 SVGEGT. The CDR3 contains 16 residues. V lost 0 bases to trimming and J lost 4 bases, with 15 bases between them. CDR3 DNA: TGTGCCAGCAGTTACTCGACACAAGGAGGTGTCTATGGCTACACCTTC. This translates into CASSYSTQGGVYGYTF.

This chain's CDR3 is CSARVPRVETQYF. In nucleotides, the CDR3 is TGCAGTGCTAGAGTTCCTAGGGTGGAGACCCAGTACTTC. The J gene is TRBJ2-5, the V gene TRBV20-1, with no clear D. V was cut by 1 base and J by 5 bases, with 11 bases left in between. The germline V gene encodes CDR1 DFQATT and CDR2 SNEGSKA (reference sequence). The CDR3 has 13 amino acids.

This clonotype was seen many times. V and J are TRBV7-6 and TRBJ1-1; 7 positions match TRBD1. Germline V gives CDR1 SGHVS, CDR2 FNYEAQ. CDR3 length equals 15 residues. V lost 4 bases, J lost 6 bases, and 11 bases stayed unmatched. CDR3 sequence reads: CASSYLGGLRPEAFF. CDR3 nucleotides: TGTGCCAGCAGCTACCTAGGGGGCCTAAGGCCTGAAGCTTTCTTT.

This clonotype was counted many times. The chain has TRBV28 and TRBJ2-7; D tentatively fits TRBD1 or TRBD2 (5 bases each). The V gene lost 11 bases and the J gene lost 2 bases, with 22 bases spanning the gap. CDR1 MDHEN and CDR2 SYDVKM come from the germline V gene. The CDR3 runs 15 residues. CDR3 bases: TGTGCCCAGCAAGAATTCCGGGACGGAACCTACGAGCAGTACTTC. This encodes CAQQEFRDGTYEQYF. The variable domain in full, completed from reference TRBV28 and TRBJ2-7, reads DVKVTQSSRYLVKRTGEKVFLECVQDMDHENMFWYRQDPGLGLRLIYFSYDVKMKEKGDIPEGYSVSREKKERFSLILESASTNQTSMYLCAQQEFRDGTYEQYFGPGTRLTVT.

The chain employs TRBV27 and TRBJ2-1, with 14 bases aligning to TRBD2. This CDR3 is 18 amino acids long. Germline CDR1 and CDR2: MNHEY and SMNVEV (reference sequence). The ends lost 6 bases at V and 10 bases at J; junction bases unmatched: 17. CDR3 bases: TGTGCCAGCAGCCCTTATCGGCCAGGGACTAGCGGGAGAGGGGAGCAGTTCTTC. Translation gives CASSPYRPGTSGRGEQFF.

This clonotype showed up many times. The chain joins TRBV4-2 to TRBJ1-6; D is unresolved. V was pared by 0 bases and J by 10 bases, with 7 bases between. The CDR3 extends over 13 amino acids. Germline V CDR1 and CDR2: LGHNA, YNFKEQ. CDR3 amino acids: CASSQDLGSPLHF. Written as DNA, the CDR3 is TGTGCCAGCAGCCAAGATCTAGGCTCACCCCTCCACTTT.

This clonotype showed up many times. V is TRBV6-6 and J is TRBJ2-5; no firm D call. The CDR3 is 14 residues long. Germline V gene lookup returns CDR1 MNHNY and CDR2 SVGAGI (reference sequence). The germline V and J ends were trimmed by 5 bases and 4 bases, with 14 bases remaining between them. CDR3 in amino acids: CASSSPGGSETQYF. The CDR3 bases are TGTGCCAGCAGTAGCCCTGGTGGCTCAGAGACCCAGTACTTC.

This clonotype was observed many times. The J gene is TRBJ2-7, the V gene TRBV6-6; no clear D gene. The germline V and J ends were trimmed by 6 bases and 0 bases, with 9 bases remaining between them. The length of the CDR3 is 13 residues. Germline V lookup: CDR1 MNHNY, CDR2 SVGAGI (reference sequence). The CDR3 here is CASRGSSSYEQYF. CDR3 sequence (DNA): TGTGCCAGCAGGGGGTCGAGCTCCTACGAGCAGTACTTC.

This clonotype has ten or more counts. This chain joins TRBV5-6 and TRBJ1-1; 9 bases match TRBD1. CDR1 and CDR2 from the germline V gene are SGHDT and YYEEEE. V gave up 4 bases and J gave up 0 bases; unmatched junction bases: 13. The CDR3 has 18 amino acids. The CDR3 loop reads CASSARILDRGVNTEAFF. CDR3 in DNA: TGTGCCAGCAGCGCGCGGATCTTAGACAGGGGGGTGAACACTGAAGCTTTCTTT.

This clonotype has more than one count but fewer than ten. This chain joins TRBV6-5 and TRBJ1-1; D is unclear. In germline, CDR1 is MNHEY, CDR2 SVGAGI. V shed 2 bases and J shed 7 bases, with 8 bases lying between them. The CDR3 is 12 residues long. This CDR3 is CASSYGSGEAFF. The CDR3 bases are TGTGCCAGCAGTTACGGGTCGGGTGAAGCTTTCTTT.

This clonotype was recorded at least ten times. The chain joins TRBV6-2 or TRBV6-3 to TRBJ1-4; D possibly corresponds to TRBD1 (5 bases). The CDR3 spans 14 residues. Germline V gene data show CDR1 as MNHEY and CDR2 as SVGEGT. V was pared by 6 bases and J by 1 base, with 9 bases between. As DNA, the CDR3 is TGTGCCAGCAGATCAGGGAGAACTAATGAAAAACTGTTTTTT. This encodes CASRSGRTNEKLFF.

This clonotype turned up a few times. CDR3 bases: TGCAGCGTTGTAGGGGGCCCCACCGGGGAGCTGTTTTTT. Amino acids: CSVVGGPTGELFF. The rearrangement links TRBV29-1 to TRBJ2-2; 7 bases are shared with TRBD1. The J segment lost 4 bases and the V segment lost 4 bases, leaving 3 bases of the junction unmatched. Per germline, CDR1 SQVTM and CDR2 ANQGSEA. This CDR3 contains 13 residues.

The rearrangement joins TRBV18 to TRBJ2-7; 7 positions agree with TRBD2. The CDR3 has 15 amino acids. The germline V gene encodes CDR1 KGHSH and CDR2 LQKENI. V dropped 0 bases and J dropped 7; count of bases not matched to a gene: 9. CDR3 in amino acids: CASSPPSAGSEEQYF. The DNA for the CDR3 is TGTGCCAGCTCACCACCATCAGCGGGGTCCGAAGAGCAGTACTTC. The whole variable domain, remainder taken from reference TRBV18 and TRBJ2-7, is NAGVMQNPRHLVRRRGQEARLRCSPMKGHSHVYWYRQLPEEGLKFMVYLQKENIIDESGMPKERFSAEFPKEGPSILRIQQVVRGDSAAYFCASSPPSAGSEEQYFGPGTRLTVT.

In this sample, this clonotype turned up many times. The chain uses TRBV18 and TRBJ1-1, with D possibly being TRBD1 (6 bases). Germline-derived CDR1 and CDR2 are KGHSH and LQKENI. This CDR3 region has 15 residues. Deletions cut 1 base from V and 5 bases from J, with 14 bases between. The CDR3: CASSPRYREGTEAFF. The CDR3 DNA reads TGTGCCAGCTCACCACGGTACAGGGAAGGGACTGAAGCTTTCTTT.

This clonotype showed up many times. The chain carries TRBV7-2 and TRBJ2-2; 9 nucleotides match TRBD2. This CDR3 region has 14 residues. Per the germline V gene, CDR1 is SGHTA and CDR2 is FQGNSA. J was trimmed by 4 bases and V by 7 bases; bases with no gene match: 4. The CDR3 region has the DNA TGTGCCAGCACTTCAGCGGGGGGCACCGGGGAGCTGTTTTTT. The encoded protein is CASTSAGGTGELFF.

This chain uses TRBV7-6 with TRBJ2-1; 10 bases line up with TRBD2. This CDR3 has 17 amino acids. Trimming removed 5 bases from V and 6 bases from J; junction bases left unmatched: 13. Germline V gene sequence: CDR1 SGHVS, CDR2 FNYEAQ. The CDR3 sequence: CASSGWGEREGLNEQFF. The CDR3 DNA reads as TGTGCCAGCAGCGGGTGGGGTGAGCGGGAGGGCCTCAATGAGCAGTTCTTC. The whole variable domain, remainder taken from reference TRBV7-6 and TRBJ2-1, is GAGVSQSPRYKVTKRGQDVALRCDPISGHVSLYWYRQALGQGPEFLTYFNYEAQQDKSGLPNDRFSAERPEGSISTLTIQRTEQRDSAMYRCASSGWGEREGLNEQFFGPGTRLTVL.

This clonotype was observed many times. The chain recombines TRBV20-1 with TRBJ1-2; perhaps TRBD1 as D (5 bases). This CDR3 region has 13 residues. CDR1 DFQATT and CDR2 SNEGSKA come from the germline V gene (reference sequence). The V gene lost 6 bases and the J gene lost 4 bases, with 15 bases spanning the gap. The CDR3 loop reads CSARDPLSYGYTF. The DNA of the CDR3 is TGCAGTGCCAGGGACCCCCTGAGCTATGGCTACACCTTC.

This clonotype was observed at least ten times. V gene TRBV7-6 combines with J gene TRBJ1-1; D is perhaps TRBD1 (6 bases). The V end lost 5 bases, the J end lost 0 bases, and 10 bases lay between the germline ends. The germline CDR1 and CDR2 sequences are SGHVS and FNYEAQ. CDR3 length equals 14 residues. The CDR3 DNA sequence: TGTGCCAGCAGCCAACAGGGTTTGAACACTGAAGCTTTCTTT. Its translation is CASSQQGLNTEAFF. The full variable domain, its missing parts supplied by reference TRBV7-6 and TRBJ1-1, is GAGVSQSPRYKVTKRGQDVALRCDPISGHVSLYWYRQALGQGPEFLTYFNYEAQQDKSGLPNDRFSAERPEGSISTLTIQRTEQRDSAMYRCASSQQGLNTEAFFGQGTRLTVV.

This clonotype was picked up a small number of times. V gene TRBV6-2 or TRBV6-3 combines with J gene TRBJ1-1; TRBD1 is a possible D gene (5 bases). The CDR3 runs 11 residues. CDR1 and CDR2 (germline): MNHEY, SVGEGT. With 4 bases removed from V and 12 bases from J, the gap between germline ends came to 12 bases. In nucleotides, the CDR3 is TGTGCCAGCAGTTGGCGGCAGGGTACTTTCTTT. It codes for CASSWRQGTFF.

The rearrangement uses TRBV7-3 and TRBJ1-1, with D tentatively TRBD1 (6 bases). Germline V gene sequence: CDR1 SGHTA, CDR2 FQGTGA. There are 14 residues in the CDR3. With 1 base removed from V and 3 bases from J, the gap between germline ends came to 9 bases. CDR3 sequence reads: CASSLKPGDTEAFF. CDR3 nucleotides: TGTGCCAGCAGCTTAAAGCCAGGGGACACTGAAGCTTTCTTT.